Listed below are T cell receptor beta chains from one sample, sequenced in a study of blood T cell repertoires in COVID-19. The data were produced by immunoSEQ multiplex PCR, yet TCRdb's version contains in-frame clones alone and is incomplete. The repertoire consists of a few hundred thousand clones, with approximately 83% occurring once and the leading ten covering roughly 9.6%. Sequenced input: peripheral blood. The receptors were gathered from a woman aged 70 to 79 with acute or convalescent COVID-19. Each CDR3 is given with its conserved first and last residue. D genes are given only for firm matches. The size entry is marked missing in some rows and otherwise reads once, few, many or a size class.

clone size	V gene	J gene	D gene	CDR3 protein	CDR3 DNA
-	TRBV29-1	TRBJ2-3	TRBD1	CSARDRAVTDTQYF	TGCAGCGCACGGGACAGAGCTGTCACAGATACGCAGTATTTT
-	TRBV6-5	TRBJ2-7	-	CASSYSTGLGEQYF	TGTGCCAGCAGTTACTCGACAGGTCTAGGGGAGCAGTACTTC
-	TRBV5-1	TRBJ1-1	TRBD1	CASSLTGVNTEAFF	TGCGCCAGCAGCCTGACAGGGGTGAACACTGAAGCTTTCTTT
-	TRBV20-1	TRBJ2-5	-	CSASDPVGAQETQYF	TGCAGTGCTAGTGACCCGGTGGGAGCCCAAGAGACCCAGTACTTC
-	TRBV7-9	TRBJ2-7	TRBD2	CASSRGLAGALTGEQYF	TGTGCCAGCAGCCGGGGACTAGCGGGGGCCCTAACCGGCGAGCAGTACTTC
-	TRBV5-1	TRBJ1-1	-	CASSLAGGQITEAFF	TGCGCCAGCAGCTTGGCGGGGGGGCAGATTACTGAAGCTTTCTTT
-	TRBV5-1	TRBJ1-1	-	CASSLEVGGTEAFF	TGCGCCAGCAGCTTGGAAGTAGGAGGCACTGAAGCTTTCTTT
-	TRBV18	TRBJ1-6	-	CASSRVREALYNSPLHF	TGTGCCAGCTCTCGGGTCAGGGAGGCTCTTTATAATTCACCCCTCCACTTT
-	TRBV5-1	TRBJ2-7	TRBD2	CASSWAGGPYEQYF	TGCGCCAGCAGCTGGGCGGGGGGGCCCTACGAGCAGTACTTC
-	TRBV6-5	TRBJ2-7	TRBD1	CASIDLGTGAYEQYF	TGTGCCAGCATCGACCTCGGGACAGGGGCTTACGAGCAGTACTTC
-	TRBV3-1/TRBV3-2	TRBJ1-2	TRBD1	CASSQTGTGVSSAGYTF	TGTGCCAGCAGCCAAACCGGGACAGGGGTCTCTTCAGCGGGCTACACCTTC
-	TRBV5-1	TRBJ2-3	TRBD1	CASSLRGQGAKDTQYF	TGCGCCAGCAGCTTGAGGGGACAGGGGGCTAAAGATACGCAGTATTTT
-	TRBV29-1	TRBJ1-2	-	CSVDPTVNYGYTF	TGCAGCGTTGACCCGACAGTAAACTATGGCTACACCTTC
-	TRBV10-3	TRBJ1-2	-	CAISDGRNYGYTF	TGTGCCATCAGTGACGGGAGGAACTATGGCTACACCTTC
-	TRBV12-3/TRBV12-4	TRBJ1-5	-	CASSTKSNQPQHF	TGTGCCAGCAGCACTAAGAGCAATCAGCCCCAGCATTTT
-	TRBV4-1	TRBJ2-1	TRBD2	CASSRGLAGPYNEQFF	TGCGCCAGCAGCCGGGGGCTAGCGGGGCCCTACAATGAGCAGTTCTTC
-	TRBV20-1	TRBJ2-5	-	CSASPAERGQETQYF	TGCAGTGCTAGTCCAGCGGAGAGGGGGCAAGAGACCCAGTACTTC
few	TRBV2	TRBJ2-1	TRBD2	CASSEGGLADEQFF	TGTGCCAGCAGTGAAGGAGGACTAGCAGATGAGCAGTTCTTC
-	TRBV7-9	TRBJ2-7	TRBD1	CASTLTGKIGEQYF	TGTGCCAGCACCCTGACAGGGAAGATCGGCGAGCAGTACTTC
-	TRBV7-2	TRBJ1-5	-	CASSPYSTQKAEPQHF	TGTGCCAGCAGCCCCTACTCGACCCAAAAGGCGGAGCCCCAGCATTTT
-	TRBV18	TRBJ2-7	TRBD2	CASSQQVAGLDEQYF	TGTGCCAGCTCACAGCAGGTAGCGGGGCTCGACGAGCAGTACTTC
-	TRBV5-1	TRBJ1-1	-	CASSLRLSREAFF	TGCGCCAGCAGCTTGAGACTTTCCCGTGAAGCTTTCTTT
-	TRBV11-2	TRBJ2-5	TRBD1	CASSSLTGVRQETQYF	TGTGCCAGCAGCTCGCTGACAGGGGTTCGGCAAGAGACCCAGTACTTC
-	TRBV7-9	TRBJ1-2	-	CASSLLEGYTF	TGTGCCAGCAGCTTATTGGAGGGCTACACCTTC
-	TRBV6-1	TRBJ1-2	-	CASSWGGHRNYGYTF	TGTGCCAGCAGTTGGGGGGGACACAGGAACTATGGCTACACCTTC
-	TRBV5-1	TRBJ1-4	-	CASSPGFESTNEKLFF	TGCGCCAGCAGCCCGGGATTTGAATCAACTAATGAAAAACTGTTTTTT
-	TRBV20-1	TRBJ2-5	-	CSASDDRETQYF	TGCAGTGCTAGTGACGACAGGGAGACCCAGTACTTC
-	TRBV27	TRBJ2-7	TRBD1	CASSRARGLFYEQYF	TGTGCCAGCAGTCGGGCCAGGGGGTTATTCTACGAGCAGTACTTC
-	TRBV9	TRBJ1-1	-	CASSVVLTTEAFF	TGTGCCAGCAGCGTAGTACTGACTACTGAAGCTTTCTTT
-	TRBV27	TRBJ2-6	-	CASSPQPGSGANVLTF	TGTGCCAGCAGTCCCCAACCCGGCTCTGGGGCCAACGTCCTGACTTTC
-	TRBV6-1	TRBJ1-5	-	CASSETEPQHF	TGTGCCAGCAGTGAAACAGAGCCCCAGCATTTT
-	TRBV15	TRBJ2-3	-	CATSRGLVLADTQYF	TGTGCCACCAGCAGAGGTCTAGTCTTGGCAGATACGCAGTATTTT
-	TRBV5-5	TRBJ1-4	TRBD1	CASSMGQGREKLFF	TGTGCCAGCAGCATGGGACAGGGTCGGGAAAAACTGTTTTTT
-	TRBV5-1	TRBJ2-7	TRBD1	CASSLGQGANYEQYF	TGCGCCAGCAGCCTGGGACAGGGGGCGAATTACGAGCAGTACTTC
-	TRBV10-1	TRBJ2-2	-	CASSDRTGELFF	TGCGCCAGCAGTGACAGGACCGGGGAGCTGTTTTTT
once	TRBV10-3	TRBJ2-7	-	CAISDLASYEQYF	TGTGCCATCAGTGACCTAGCGAGCTACGAGCAGTACTTC
-	TRBV4-1	TRBJ1-4	-	CASSQMTVANEKLFF	TGCGCCAGCAGCCAAATGACTGTAGCTAATGAAAAACTGTTTTTT
-	TRBV9	TRBJ1-5	-	CASSVGWAGPGNQPQHF	TGTGCCAGCAGCGTAGGTTGGGCCGGTCCGGGCAATCAGCCCCAGCATTTT
-	TRBV25-1	TRBJ1-2	TRBD1	CASARSTGFGYTF	TGTGCCAGCGCGAGGTCGACAGGGTTCGGCTACACCTTC
once	TRBV7-9	TRBJ2-1	-	CASSPQAIRSYNEQFF	TGTGCCAGCAGCCCCCAGGCTATCAGGTCCTACAATGAGCAGTTCTTC
-	TRBV19	TRBJ2-2	-	CASSNRQVNTGELFF	TGTGCCAGTAGTAACCGACAGGTTAACACCGGGGAGCTGTTTTTT
-	TRBV10-2	TRBJ1-5	TRBD1	CASGRQGNDQPQHF	TGCGCCAGCGGGAGACAGGGTAATGATCAGCCCCAGCATTTT
few	TRBV7-3	TRBJ2-6	-	CASSLMPGSGANVLTF	TGTGCCAGCAGCTTAATGCCCGGGTCTGGGGCCAACGTCCTGACTTTC
-	TRBV7-2	TRBJ2-5	-	CASSLSGKNGETQYF	TGTGCCAGCAGTTTGTCCGGGAAGAACGGGGAGACCCAGTACTTC
-	TRBV7-8	TRBJ1-2	-	CASSLGPLDYGYTF	TGTGCCAGCAGCTTGGGGCCCCTGGACTATGGCTACACCTTC
-	TRBV19	TRBJ1-3	-	CASSPRGGGTGNTIYF	TGTGCCAGTAGCCCCCGCGGGGGAGGCACTGGAAACACCATATATTTT
-	TRBV11-3	TRBJ2-3	-	CASSSRDPDTQYF	TGTGCCAGCAGCTCGCGGGACCCTGATACGCAGTATTTT
-	TRBV7-2	TRBJ2-1	TRBD2	CASSSPSAGGRNEQFF	TGTGCCAGCAGCTCCCCGAGTGCGGGGGGGCGGAATGAGCAGTTCTTC
-	TRBV11-2	TRBJ1-3	TRBD1	CASSARTGRLLNTIYF	TGTGCCAGCAGCGCCCGGACAGGGAGGCTCTTAAACACCATATATTTT
few	TRBV6-1	TRBJ2-2	-	CASSVQGLGTTGELFF	TGTGCCAGCAGTGTCCAGGGGTTGGGGACCACCGGGGAGCTGTTTTTT
-	TRBV3-1/TRBV3-2	TRBJ1-1	-	CASSRPRAEAFF	TGTGCCAGCAGCAGACCGCGGGCTGAAGCTTTCTTT
-	TRBV7-2	TRBJ2-5	TRBD2	CASSGRGGETQYF	TGTGCCAGCAGCGGGAGGGGTGGAGAGACCCAGTACTTC
-	TRBV12-5	TRBJ2-1	-	CASGLGPGLTGEFF	TGTGCTAGTGGTTTGGGACCGGGCCTCACGGGAGAGTTCTTC
-	TRBV5-1	TRBJ1-6	TRBD1	CASSLGTGDSPLHF	TGCGCCAGCAGCTTAGGGACAGGGGATTCACCCCTCCACTTT
-	TRBV5-1	TRBJ1-1	TRBD1	CASSGQGTNTEAFF	TGCGCCAGCAGCGGACAGGGTACGAACACTGAAGCTTTCTTT
-	TRBV30	TRBJ2-7	-	CAAGQYEQYF	TGTGCCGCGGGGCAGTACGAGCAGTACTTC
-	TRBV4-1	TRBJ1-2	-	CASSQARTPNYGYTF	TGCGCCAGCAGCCAAGCCCGGACACCTAACTATGGCTACACCTTC
-	TRBV27	TRBJ1-5	TRBD1	CASSSSGGWQPQHF	TGTGCCAGCAGTTCTTCAGGGGGCTGGCAGCCCCAGCATTTT